This T cell receptor beta chain derives from a study of vaccination effects on CD4 cells after COVID-19. CDR3 length: 15 amino acids. The V end was cut by 0 bases, the J end by 7 bases, with 12 bases between. Germline CDR1 reads MNHNY; CDR2 reads SVGAGI (reference sequence). Details on this clone: The antigen is unknown.

Study observations and caveats: At late timepoints after vaccination, vaccine- and infection-induced clones shrank markedly.

Measured with immunoSEQ multiplex PCR; TCRdb has only the in-frame clones, and not every one. The repertoire has about 55,000 clones, roughly 70% of them found once; the top ten carry approximately 20%. Viral peptide pool expansion of antigen-specific CD4+ T cells preceded sequencing in the ViraFEST assay. Subsequent to roughly 9 days of culture, CD4+ T cells were isolated. Negative nucleocapsid antibody tests before and after vaccination confirmed no previous SARS-CoV-2 infection. IL-2 at roughly 9.7 IU/ml and peptides at about 10 ug/ml were added to cultured PBMC, approximately 2.2 million per well.

The chain joins TRBV6-6 to TRBJ1-4, with D perhaps TRBD1 (5 bases). The sample in question was CD4+ T cells from PBMCs cultured with SARS-CoV-2 spike peptides, obtained before COVID-19 vaccination. The TCR originated in a human donor who received a COVID-19 vaccine. The CDR3 DNA sequence: TGTGCCAGCAGTTACTCGATTCTAGGGACTGAAAAACTGTTTTTT. Its protein product is CASSYSILGTEKLFF.